The 25 T cell receptor beta chains given below trace back to one sample, sequenced in a study of T-cell reconstitution after alpha-beta-depleted transplantation in children. Unique molecular identifiers were built into the TCRbeta library. TCRdb recomputed calls from the PCR reads with MiXCR, one row per CDR3 protein. The sample yields hundreds of thousands of distinct CDR3 sequences, roughly 13% seen once. The specimen was PBMCs, mostly from graft donor cells, collected 360 days after TCRalphabeta/CD19-depleted stem cell transplant. These receptors came from a male patient younger than 18 who had a stem cell transplant for acute myeloid leukemia, so the T cells may come from the graft donor.

The rearrangement links TRBV12-3 or TRBV12-4 to TRBJ2-7, with 7 nucleotides matching TRBD1. Germline trimming cut 6 bases from V and 4 bases from J; bases unmatched to any gene: 12. The CDR3 is 15 residues long. The CDR3: CASSPTPGQSYEQYF. Here the CDR3 DNA reads TGTGCCAGCAGCCCGACGCCGGGACAGTCTTACGAGCAGTACTTC.

This clonotype was recorded only once. The chain links TRBV25-1 to TRBJ1-1; perhaps TRBD1 as D (5 bases). This CDR3 is 14 amino acids long. The germline V gene has CDR1 MGHDK and CDR2 SYGVNS. With 0 bases removed from V and 11 bases from J, the gap between germline ends came to 16 bases. This chain's CDR3 is CASSEYRVPKGAFF. CDR3 sequence (DNA): TGTGCCAGCAGTGAATATCGTGTCCCCAAGGGGGCTTTCTTT.

In this sample, this clonotype turned up a few times. The CDR3 region has the DNA TGTGCCACCAGCTATCACCGATTGGATCAGTACTTC. It translates to CATSYHRLDQYF. This sequence joins TRBV15 and TRBJ2-7; D gene ambiguous. Germline CDR1 and CDR2: LNHNV and YYDKDF (reference sequence). The V gene lost 5 bases and the J gene lost 10 bases, with 15 bases spanning the gap. The CDR3 covers 12 residues.

This CDR3 is CASEYYGRYEQYF. CDR3 sequence (DNA): TGTGCCAGCGAGTATTACGGGAGATACGAGCAGTACTTC. The chain uses TRBV11-2 and TRBJ2-7, with TRBD2 as a possible D gene (6 bases). V was clipped by 8 bases and J by 4 bases, with 15 bases between them. This CDR3 region has 13 residues. Germline CDR1 is SGHAT and CDR2 is FQNNGV.

This clonotype was detected only a few times. The V and J genes are TRBV7-2 and TRBJ2-7; D is ambiguous. The ends were cut back, 2 bases at V and 3 bases at J, with 11 bases in the middle. The CDR3 contains 14 residues. CDR1 and CDR2 from the germline V gene are SGHTA and FQGNSA. In DNA form, the CDR3 reads TGTGCCAGCAGCTTAAGACCGGTCCTCTACGAGCAGTACTTC. Its protein product is CASSLRPVLYEQYF. Full variable domain (outside the CDR3, taken from reference TRBV7-2 and TRBJ2-7): GAGVSQSPSNKVTEKGKDVELRCDPISGHTALYWYRQSLGQGLEFLIYFQGNSAPDKSGLPSDRFSAERTGGSVSTLTIQRTQQEDSAVYLCASSLRPVLYEQYFGPGTRLTVT.

This clonotype has ten or more counts. The rearrangement joins TRBV15 to TRBJ2-3; no reliable D call. Trimming cost V 1 base and J 1 base, with 9 bases left between them. Per the germline V gene, CDR1 is LNHNV and CDR2 is YYDKDF (reference sequence). The CDR3 has 15 residues. Here the CDR3 reads CATSRVSVGTDTQYF. CDR3 DNA: TGTGCCACCAGCAGAGTTTCAGTAGGCACAGATACGCAGTATTTT.

For this clonotype: This may stem from a read error, because a much larger clone lies one nucleotide away. V usage is TRBV6-1 and J usage is TRBJ2-1; D remains ambiguous. V was trimmed by 7 bases and J by 0 bases, leaving 19 bases between them. This CDR3 comprises 17 residues. From germline, CDR1 is MNHNS and CDR2 SASEGT. CDR3 residues: CASTSLSGWDSYNEQFF. The CDR3 nucleotides read TGTGCCAGCACCTCCCTTTCCGGCTGGGACTCCTACAATGAGCAGTTCTTC.

This clonotype was picked up many times. The V and J genes are TRBV9 and TRBJ2-7; 7 positions agree with TRBD2. After removal of 0 bases from V and 4 bases from J, the junction contained 10 bases not matched to a gene. This CDR3 spans 16 amino acids. The germline gives CDR1 SGDLS, CDR2 YYNGEE. CDR3 sequence reads: CASSVALAGEGYEQYF. The CDR3 coding sequence is TGTGCCAGCAGCGTAGCCTTGGCGGGAGAGGGATACGAGCAGTACTTC.

The V gene is TRBV19, the J gene TRBJ2-5; perhaps TRBD2 as D (7 bases). The V gene lost 3 bases and the J gene lost 2 bases, with 13 bases spanning the gap. CDR3 length: 15 residues. CDR1 is LNHDA, CDR2 SQIVND, per germline (reference sequence). CDR3 amino acids: CASSMGGAGQETQYF. Here the CDR3 DNA reads TGTGCCAGTAGTATGGGGGGGGCGGGTCAAGAGACCCAGTACTTC.

Ten or more counts support this clonotype. The rearrangement uses TRBV28 and TRBJ1-1; D not resolved. Germline CDR1 is MDHEN and CDR2 is SYDVKM. V was trimmed by 4 bases and J by 1 base, leaving 16 bases between them. The CDR3 is 16 amino acids. CDR3: CASSSPWESGNTEAFF. CDR3 bases: TGTGCCAGCAGTTCCCCATGGGAGAGCGGGAACACTGAAGCTTTCTTT.

In its sample, this clonotype was seen a few times. This chain links TRBV7-9 with TRBJ1-4; D is ambiguous. Per germline, CDR1 SEHNR and CDR2 FQNEAQ (reference sequence). Trimming took off 4 bases at V and 6 bases at J, with 6 bases between the two ends. This CDR3 has 12 residues. DNA of the CDR3: TGTGCCAGCAGCTACCCACATGAAAAACTGTTTTTT. This gives the protein CASSYPHEKLFF.

The CDR3 reads CASRKFSGSSYEQYF. The DNA of the CDR3 is TGTGCCAGCAGGAAGTTTAGCGGCAGCTCCTACGAGCAGTACTTC. V gene TRBV6-2 or TRBV6-3 combines with J gene TRBJ2-7, with a weak D call TRBD2 (6 bases). This CDR3 comprises 15 residues. Germline values: CDR1 MNHEY, CDR2 SVGEGT. V lost 6 bases and J 0 bases, leaving 15 bases between the germline ends.

Only a few counts were recorded for this clonotype. The J gene is TRBJ2-7, the V gene TRBV20-1, with 9 bases that match TRBD1. The CDR3 is made up of 14 amino acids. The V gene end was trimmed by 1 base and the J gene end by 3 bases; junction bases not matched to a gene: 4. The germline V gene encodes CDR1 DFQATT and CDR2 SNEGSKA (reference sequence). The CDR3 coding sequence is TGCAGTGCTAGAGGGGGGGACAGGGTCTACGAGCAGTACTTC. Translated, it gives CSARGGDRVYEQYF.

This chain links TRBV12-3 or TRBV12-4 with TRBJ2-1; a weak D match, TRBD2 (5 bases). The V end lost 4 bases, the J end lost 8 bases, and 21 bases lay between the germline ends. The length of the CDR3 is 16 residues. As DNA, the CDR3 is TGTGCCAGCAGTTCCCCTTCTAGCTATCCCGGCGATGAGCAGTTCTTC. Amino acid sequence: CASSSPSSYPGDEQFF.

The chain has TRBV27 and TRBJ2-1, with 10 nucleotides matching TRBD2. The CDR3 has 17 amino acids. Germline V gene sequence: CDR1 MNHEY, CDR2 SMNVEV (reference sequence). With V trimmed by 2 bases and J by 5 bases, 9 bases remained unmatched. The CDR3 sequence is CASSLASGSLTDNEQFF. Written as DNA, the CDR3 is TGTGCCAGCAGTTTAGCTAGCGGGAGCCTGACCGACAATGAGCAGTTCTTC.

This clonotype was picked up a small number of times. The chain carries TRBV20-1 and TRBJ2-4; D is perhaps TRBD1 or TRBD2 (6 bases each). There are 17 residues in the CDR3. Trimming pared 0 bases from V and 1 base from J, leaving 16 bases between. Germline V lookup: CDR1 DFQATT, CDR2 SNEGSKA (reference sequence). CDR3 in amino acids: CSARDPSGGAAKNIQYF. CDR3 in DNA: TGCAGTGCTAGAGATCCTTCCGGGGGCGCGGCCAAAAACATTCAGTACTTC.

This chain uses TRBV7-6 with TRBJ2-3; D gene ambiguous. The length of the CDR3 is 15 residues. Germline V gene lookup returns CDR1 SGHVS and CDR2 FNYEAQ. V lost 3 bases and J lost 2, with 12 bases in between. The CDR3 nucleotides read TGTGCCAGCAGCTTGCATCAGGAGTACACAGATACGCAGTATTTT. Translation: CASSLHQEYTDTQYF.

This clonotype was seen a few times. This sequence joins TRBV11-2 and TRBJ2-7; D is unclear. V dropped 2 bases and J dropped 4 bases, with 12 bases sitting between them. The CDR3 runs to 14 residues. Germline loops: CDR1 SGHAT, CDR2 FQNNGV. The CDR3 spells CASSLIVSRYEQYF. CDR3 in DNA: TGTGCCAGCAGCTTAATAGTATCCAGGTACGAGCAGTACTTC.

This clonotype was observed a handful of times. V and J are TRBV19 and TRBJ2-2; TRBD2 agrees at 8 bases. Germline assignment: CDR1 LNHDA and CDR2 SQIVND (reference sequence). This CDR3 has 17 residues. V shed 9 bases, J shed 3 bases, and the junction held 15 bases outside the gene matches. In nucleotides, the CDR3 is TGTGCCAGCTCAACCCTTAGCGGGATGATAGACACCGGGGAGCTGTTTTTT. Its translation is CASSTLSGMIDTGELFF.

This clonotype was detected many times. The chain couples TRBV7-3 to TRBJ2-3; 9 nucleotides match TRBD2. V gave up 0 bases and J gave up 6 bases; unmatched junction bases: 13. CDR1 SGHTA and CDR2 FQGTGA come from the germline V gene. The CDR3 extends over 18 amino acids. The CDR3 loop is CASSLTAILAGEVDTQYF. In DNA, the CDR3 is TGTGCCAGCAGCTTAACGGCAATATTAGCGGGAGAGGTCGATACGCAGTATTTT.

A few counts support this clonotype. The chain links TRBV7-9 to TRBJ2-7, with D possibly TRBD2 on 6 matching bases. The CDR3 length is 13 residues. V was shortened by 10 bases and J by 2 bases, with 15 bases between the two germline ends. Germline assignment: CDR1 SEHNR and CDR2 FQNEAQ (reference sequence). The CDR3 region has the DNA TGTGCCACCAGGGACTTTAAGACCTACGAGCAGTACTTC. As protein: CATRDFKTYEQYF.

The rearrangement uses TRBV28 and TRBJ2-1; 9 nucleotides match TRBD2. The CDR3 is 17 amino acids. Germline V gene sequence: CDR1 MDHEN, CDR2 SYDVKM. The trim removed 4 bases at V and 6 bases at J, leaving 13 bases unmatched. DNA of the CDR3: TGTGCCAGCAGTTCCCCCCGAGCTAGCGGGATACGCAATGAGCAGTTCTTC. Residues: CASSSPRASGIRNEQFF.

This clonotype was observed many times. The rearrangement joins TRBV29-1 to TRBJ2-3; D is unresolved. The ends were cut back, 4 bases at V and 1 base at J, with 6 bases in the middle. The CDR3 spans 12 residues. Germline assignment: CDR1 SQVTM and CDR2 ANQGSEA. CDR3 sequence (DNA): TGCAGCGTTGGGTCTGGCACAGATACGCAGTATTTT. This sequence encodes CSVGSGTDTQYF.

J is TRBJ2-1 and V is TRBV4-3, with TRBD2 matching 9 bases. The CDR3 extends over 18 amino acids. J was trimmed by 2 bases and V by 0 bases; bases with no gene match: 8. Germline CDR1 reads LGHNA; CDR2 reads YSLEER. CDR3 sequence: CASSQEIAGVSTYNEQFF. The DNA of the CDR3 is TGCGCCAGCAGCCAAGAAATAGCGGGAGTAAGTACCTACAATGAGCAGTTCTTC.

This clonotype was counted many times. Written as DNA, the CDR3 is TGTGCCAGCAGTGACCTCGGCCCAGGCGCCAAAAACATTCAGTACTTC. Translating gives CASSDLGPGAKNIQYF. The chain recombines TRBV28 with TRBJ2-4; D remains ambiguous. V lost 5 bases to trimming and J lost 1 base, with 15 bases between them. The CDR3 has 16 amino acids. The germline CDR1 and CDR2 sequences are MDHEN and SYDVKM.